The 24 T cell receptor beta chains below were found in one sample sequenced in a study of OX40 agonist ivuxolimab in advanced cancers. Repertoires were generated with immunoSEQ multiplex PCR, while TCRdb's copy carries only in-frame clones and drops some. The top ten clones hold 1.5% to 2.5% of a sample with over 90,000 clones, 85% to 90% of them seen once. This material consisted of CD4+ or CD8+ T cells sorted from blood, taken in a trial of the OX40 agonist ivuxolimab. The receptor source for this set is an adult with an advanced solid tumor such as melanoma, head and neck, liver or kidney cancer.

The rearrangement links TRBV7-9 to TRBJ2-3, with D maybe TRBD2 (6 bases). The CDR3 extends over 14 amino acids. CDR1 SEHNR and CDR2 FQNEAQ come from the germline V gene (reference sequence). Trimming left V 5 bases short and J 5 bases short, with 14 bases between. The CDR3 DNA reads TGTGCCAGCAGCCGCGGAGGAGGGGAAGATACGCAGTATTTT. The encoded protein is CASSRGGGEDTQYF.

V is TRBV29-1 and J is TRBJ2-1; 15 bases fit TRBD2. Germline loops: CDR1 SQVTM, CDR2 ANQGSEA. CDR3 length equals 16 residues. Losses at the gene ends were 6 bases for V and 3 bases for J; bases not matched to a gene: 6. The DNA for the CDR3 is TGCAGCGTGAGGACTAGCGGGAGGGATATCTACAATGAGCAGTTCTTC. As protein: CSVRTSGRDIYNEQFF.

This clone is a singleton in its sample. The V and J genes are TRBV6-1 and TRBJ1-6; 9 nucleotides line up with TRBD1. Germline-derived CDR1 and CDR2 are MNHNS and SASEGT. The CDR3 is 14 amino acids. V dropped 7 bases and J dropped 10; count of bases not matched to a gene: 8. CDR3 loop: CASNNRGQGSPLHF. CDR3 in DNA: TGTGCCAGCAACAACAGGGGGCAGGGGTCACCCCTCCACTTT.

V is TRBV19 and J is TRBJ1-2; 7 nucleotides agree with TRBD1. J gave up 8 bases and V 4 bases, and 10 bases lay outside the gene matches. CDR3 length equals 14 residues. The germline gives CDR1 LNHDA, CDR2 SQIVND (reference sequence). CDR3 in amino acids: CASSNRGGYQGYTF. In nucleotides, the CDR3 is TGTGCCAGTAGTAACAGGGGCGGCTATCAGGGCTACACCTTC.

This clone occurred many times. The chain combines TRBV5-1 with TRBJ1-2; D may be TRBD1 (5 bases). Per the germline V gene, CDR1 is SGHRS and CDR2 is YFSETQ. The CDR3 spans 14 residues. V was pared by 0 bases and J by 8 bases, with 14 bases between. For the CDR3, the DNA is TGCGCCAGCAGCTTGGACGGCAGGGATACCGGCTACACCTTC. This sequence encodes CASSLDGRDTGYTF.

V gene TRBV27 combines with J gene TRBJ2-7; D might be TRBD1 (5 bases). The CDR3 runs 16 residues. In germline, CDR1 is MNHEY, CDR2 SMNVEV (reference sequence). The V end was cut by 5 bases, the J end by 0 bases, with 17 bases between. CDR3 in DNA: TGTGCCAGCAGTAAAAGTGCGGCAGGGAACTCCTACGAGCAGTACTTC. It specifies CASSKSAAGNSYEQYF.

The rearrangement links TRBV9 to TRBJ2-1, with a weak D call TRBD2 (5 bases). The germline V gene encodes CDR1 SGDLS and CDR2 YYNGEE. V was shortened by 4 bases and J by 4 bases, with 15 bases between the two germline ends. This CDR3 is built from 15 residues. In DNA, the CDR3 is TGTGCCAGCAGCTTGAATAGCGCCCGATACAATGAGCAGTTCTTC. As protein: CASSLNSARYNEQFF.

Only a few counts were recorded for this clone. The chain joins TRBV6-6 to TRBJ2-5; D is possibly TRBD1 or TRBD2 (6 bases each). Deletions cut 0 bases from V and 4 bases from J, with 15 bases between. The CDR3 runs 16 residues. Germline CDR1 MNHNY, CDR2 SVGAGI (reference sequence). The CDR3 spells CASSYSVSGAGETQYF. The DNA of the CDR3 is TGTGCCAGCAGTTACTCGGTTTCGGGGGCGGGAGAGACCCAGTACTTC.

The V and J genes are TRBV10-3 and TRBJ1-4; no firm D call. This CDR3 is 17 amino acids long. Germline loops: CDR1 ENHRY, CDR2 SYGVKD. Trimming removed 2 bases from V and 3 bases from J, with 16 bases in between. CDR3 region: CAISERFSRGPNEKLFF. The DNA for the CDR3 is TGTGCCATCAGTGAGAGGTTTAGCCGTGGCCCTAATGAAAAACTGTTTTTT.

The chain uses TRBV4-1 and TRBJ1-1, with a weak D call TRBD1 (6 bases). This CDR3 region has 13 residues. The germline CDR1 and CDR2 sequences are MGHRA and YSYEKL. Trimming shortened V by 4 bases and J by 3 bases, and 9 bases separated the two germline ends. The CDR3 protein is CASSRGADTEAFF. The DNA for the CDR3 is TGCGCCAGCAGCCGGGGGGCGGACACTGAAGCTTTCTTT.

The J gene is TRBJ2-7, the V gene TRBV29-1; D gene unclear. The CDR3 totals 11 residues. Germline loops: CDR1 SQVTM, CDR2 ANQGSEA. Trimming removed 5 bases at V and 3 bases at J, with 8 bases between. The CDR3 coding sequence is TGCAGCGTTTCCAACAACTACGAGCAGTACTTC. It is translated as CSVSNNYEQYF.

The CDR3 loop reads CASSPDSSGNTIYF. DNA for the CDR3: TGCGCCAGCAGCCCCGACAGCTCTGGAAACACCATATATTTT. The rearrangement joins TRBV5-1 to TRBJ1-3; tentatively, D is TRBD1 (5 bases). Trimming shortened V by 4 bases and J by 0 bases, and 8 bases separated the two germline ends. The CDR3 extends over 14 amino acids. Germline V gene lookup returns CDR1 SGHRS and CDR2 YFSETQ.

V is TRBV2 and J is TRBJ2-3; TRBD2 matches 9 bases. This CDR3 has 13 amino acids. Per germline, CDR1 SNHLY and CDR2 FYNNEI. The ends lost 6 bases at V and 5 bases at J; junction bases unmatched: 3. CDR3 DNA: TGTGCCAGCAGGCGGGAGGGTGGAGATACGCAGTATTTT. This encodes CASRREGGDTQYF. The full variable domain, in which reference TRBV2 and TRBJ2-3 provide the parts outside the CDR3, is EPEVTQTPSHQVTQMGQEVILRCVPISNHLYFYWYRQILGQKVEFLVSFYNNEISEKSEIFDDQFSVERPDGSNFTLKIRSTKLEDSAMYFCASRREGGDTQYFGPGTRLTVL.

This clone was seen a single time. The chain uses TRBV30 and TRBJ2-5; TRBD1 agrees at 8 bases. Germline CDR1 and CDR2: GTSNPN and SVGIG (reference sequence). J was trimmed by 11 bases and V by 0 bases; bases with no gene match: 8. CDR3 length equals 13 residues. The CDR3 sequence: CAWSVQGDAEQYF. The CDR3, as DNA: TGTGCCTGGAGTGTACAGGGGGATGCGGAGCAGTACTTC.

This chain joins TRBV4-2 and TRBJ2-7; 10 nucleotides align to TRBD2. The trim removed 1 base at V and 9 bases at J, leaving 9 bases unmatched. Germline values: CDR1 LGHNA, CDR2 YNFKEQ. This CDR3 has 15 amino acids. The chain's CDR3 is CASSQVNQREGGQYF. The CDR3 region has the DNA TGTGCCAGCAGCCAAGTAAATCAGCGGGAGGGGGGGCAGTACTTC.

This rearrangement joins TRBV9 to TRBJ2-3, with D uncertain. Trimming pared 0 bases from V and 2 bases from J, leaving 10 bases between. The V gene's germline CDR1 is SGDLS and CDR2 YYNGEE. The CDR3 is 15 amino acids. In DNA form, the CDR3 reads TGTGCCAGCAGCGTAGAGTCCCAGGCCACAGATACGCAGTATTTT. This sequence encodes CASSVESQATDTQYF.

In its sample, this clone was seen a few times. This chain joins TRBV5-1 and TRBJ2-5; 10 bases are shared with TRBD1. Germline V gene data show CDR1 as SGHRS and CDR2 as YFSETQ. Trimming cost V 1 base and J 5 bases; bases outside gene matches: 5. The CDR3 loop spans 15 amino acids. CDR3 sequence reads: CASSLQTGGEETQYF. In nucleotides, the CDR3 is TGCGCCAGCAGCTTGCAGACAGGGGGCGAGGAGACCCAGTACTTC.

The chain has TRBV7-9 and TRBJ2-5, with D hard to call. Looked up from germline, CDR1 is SEHNR and CDR2 is FQNEAQ (reference sequence). The CDR3 is 12 amino acids. The V end was cut by 0 bases, the J end by 5 bases, with 4 bases between. This CDR3 is CASSLAPETQYF. The CDR3, as DNA: TGTGCCAGCAGCTTAGCTCCGGAGACCCAGTACTTC.

Points on this clone: Other DNA sequences in the sample encode the same CDR3. This rearrangement joins TRBV28 to TRBJ2-7; D call uncertain. The V end lost 2 bases, the J end lost 5 bases, and 16 bases lay between the germline ends. Germline CDR1 is MDHEN and CDR2 is SYDVKM. The CDR3 spans 15 residues. Here the CDR3 DNA reads TGTGCCAGCAGTTTACGGGCTCATCCCCGGAACGAGCAGTACTTC. The encoded protein is CASSLRAHPRNEQYF.

V gene TRBV11-2 combines with J gene TRBJ2-3, with 12 bases identical to TRBD2. Trimming took 2 bases from V and 5 from J; bases not matched to a gene: 5. CDR3 size: 16 residues. Germline V lookup: CDR1 SGHAT, CDR2 FQNNGV. CDR3 bases: TGTGCCAGCAGCTTACTAGCGGGAGGGCCGGGAGATACGCAGTATTTT. Amino acid sequence: CASSLLAGGPGDTQYF.

This clone was counted a few times. The gene calls are TRBV5-1 and TRBJ1-2, with D possibly being TRBD1 (5 bases). Germline CDR1 is SGHRS and CDR2 is YFSETQ. CDR3 length: 14 residues. V was clipped by 4 bases and J by 8 bases, with 18 bases between them. CDR3 DNA sequence: TGCGCCAGCAGCCCCCGGGACCTACAAGGCGGCTACACCTTC. Translated, it gives CASSPRDLQGGYTF.

In nucleotides, the CDR3 is TGTGCCATCAGGGCCACCCCGGGACAGAACACTGAAGCTTTCTTT. Encoded protein: CAIRATPGQNTEAFF. V and J are TRBV10-3 and TRBJ1-1; a weak D match, TRBD1 (6 bases). V was pared by 6 bases and J by 1 base, with 15 bases between. The CDR3 extends over 15 amino acids. Germline V gene data show CDR1 as ENHRY and CDR2 as SYGVKD.

The chain carries TRBV6-6 and TRBJ1-5, with D possibly matching TRBD1 (6 bases). The germline V and J ends were trimmed by 4 bases and 7 bases, with 14 bases remaining between them. The CDR3 spans 14 residues. CDR1 is MNHNY, CDR2 SVGAGI, per germline (reference sequence). CDR3 sequence: CASSWTEIPQPQHF. In DNA, the CDR3 is TGTGCCAGCAGTTGGACAGAAATCCCACAGCCCCAGCATTTT.

The chain has TRBV6-1 and TRBJ1-1, with D perhaps matching TRBD1 (6 bases). CDR1 and CDR2 from the germline V gene are MNHNS and SASEGT. Trimming removed 4 bases at V and 4 bases at J, with 19 bases between. CDR3 length: 16 amino acids. The CDR3 sequence is CASSVQGLVSGTEAFF. The DNA for the CDR3 is TGTGCCAGCAGTGTACAGGGTCTCGTATCGGGCACTGAAGCTTTCTTT.